These T cell receptor beta chains were read from a single sample in a study of T cell repertoires in cytomegalovirus infection. TCRdb fed the reads into MiXCR, producing one record per CDR3 protein. This sample has approximately 630,000 distinct CDR3 sequences, with about 24% found just once. Source material: CD8+ T cells from PBMCs. The receptors derive from a human donor in good health (CMV status not recorded). Some clones in this sample may be carry-over from other donors' samples. Each CDR3 is given with its conserved first and last residue. D genes are given only for firm matches. Clone size appears in some rows only: once, few, many, or a class for an expanded clone.

d_gene: .; j_gene: TRBJ1-4; abundance: few; v_gene: TRBV7-9; CDR3aa: CASSLPDSIRVELFF; CDR3nt: TGTGCCAGCAGCTTACCGGACAGCATCCGAGTGGAACTGTTTTTT
d_gene: TRBD1; j_gene: TRBJ2-2; abundance: .; v_gene: TRBV28; CDR3aa: CASSPRDRGLPGELFF; CDR3nt: TGTGCCAGCAGTCCCCGGGACAGGGGCTTACCCGGGGAGCTGTTTTTT
d_gene: .; j_gene: TRBJ2-7; abundance: .; v_gene: TRBV12-3/TRBV12-4; CDR3aa: CASSFEGQGTGNEQYF; CDR3nt: TGTGCCAGCAGTTTTGAGGGTCAGGGGACTGGGAACGAGCAGTACTTC
d_gene: TRBD1; j_gene: TRBJ2-1; abundance: many; v_gene: TRBV28; CDR3aa: CASSETGWGDNEQFF; CDR3nt: TGTGCCAGCAGTGAGACAGGGTGGGGAGACAATGAGCAGTTCTTC
d_gene: TRBD1; j_gene: TRBJ1-2; abundance: .; v_gene: TRBV4-1; CDR3aa: CASSQENRGSDGYTF; CDR3nt: TGCGCCAGCAGCCAAGAAAACAGGGGGTCTGATGGCTACACCTTC
d_gene: TRBD1; j_gene: TRBJ1-2; abundance: few; v_gene: TRBV7-9; CDR3aa: CASSVDREDYGYTF; CDR3nt: TGTGCCAGCAGCGTTGACAGGGAGGACTATGGCTACACCTTC
d_gene: .; j_gene: TRBJ2-6; abundance: .; v_gene: TRBV25-1; CDR3aa: CASSEYYGGGANVLTF; CDR3nt: TGTGCCAGCAGTGAATACTACGGCGGTGGCGCCAACGTCCTGACTTTC
d_gene: .; j_gene: TRBJ1-3; abundance: few; v_gene: TRBV7-9; CDR3aa: CASSLPLRVRGSGNTIYF; CDR3nt: TGTGCCAGCAGCTTACCCCTCCGCGTCAGGGGCTCTGGAAACACCATATATTTT
d_gene: .; j_gene: TRBJ1-4; abundance: few; v_gene: TRBV13; CDR3aa: CASSMGTTNEKLFF; CDR3nt: TGTGCCAGCAGCATGGGAACAACTAATGAAAAACTGTTTTTT
d_gene: TRBD1; j_gene: TRBJ1-2; abundance: .; v_gene: TRBV6-1; CDR3aa: CASSRTGGAGSYGYTF; CDR3nt: TGTGCCAGCAGTCGGACAGGGGGCGCGGGGAGCTATGGCTACACCTTC
d_gene: .; j_gene: TRBJ1-2; abundance: few; v_gene: TRBV29-1; CDR3aa: CSVLTGYGYTF; CDR3nt: TGCAGCGTTCTTACAGGGTATGGCTACACCTTC
d_gene: TRBD2; j_gene: TRBJ2-1; abundance: .; v_gene: TRBV28; CDR3aa: CASINLGTSGYNEQFF; CDR3nt: TGTGCCAGCATCAATCTGGGGACTAGCGGCTACAATGAGCAGTTCTTC
d_gene: .; j_gene: TRBJ1-5; abundance: .; v_gene: TRBV14; CDR3aa: CASSQGPAGASNQPQHF; CDR3nt: TGTGCCAGCAGCCAAGGGCCCGCAGGGGCTAGCAATCAGCCCCAGCATTTT
d_gene: .; j_gene: TRBJ2-1; abundance: once; v_gene: TRBV7-9; CDR3aa: CVSSSTPGGNEQFF; CDR3nt: TGTGTCAGCAGCTCCACCCCAGGCGGCAATGAGCAGTTCTTC
d_gene: TRBD1; j_gene: TRBJ1-2; abundance: few; v_gene: TRBV2; CDR3aa: CASLGRGRGPNGVYGYTF; CDR3nt: TGTGCCAGCCTCGGCCGGGGCAGGGGGCCGAACGGTGTCTATGGCTACACCTTC